This T cell receptor (beta chain) is from a study of beta chain features in type 1 diabetes. Overall study findings and caveats: Among all four CD4+ subsets, Type 1 diabetes patients had TCRB CDR3s that were moderately but significantly shorter.

The table lists this clone with a few counts. Its antigen is unknown. Sequencing targeted expressed TCRB transcripts, as all isolated RNA had been reverse transcribed. Some 3.6 million reads was the average for naive, central memory and regulatory T cell samples. Method: immunoSEQ multiplex PCR; TCRdb's copy keeps in-frame clones and lacks some. Counted here are about 650,000 clones, around an eighth occurring once; the ten biggest clones make up roughly 0.11%. This CDR3 comprises 16 residues. From germline, CDR1 is MNHEY and CDR2 SVGAGI. Trimming cost V 3 bases and J 6 bases; bases outside gene matches: 8.

This sequence originates from a man in his thirties or forties with type 1 diabetes. Sequencing input: naive CD4+ T cells from blood. The rearrangement links TRBV6-5 to TRBJ1-6; TRBD1 matches 7 bases. The CDR3, as DNA: TGTGCCAGCAGTTATATGACGGGACAGTCTAATTCACCCCTCCACTTT. It specifies CASSYMTGQSNSPLHF.